These T cell receptor beta chains were read from a single sample in a study of cytomegalovirus exposure and HLA in healthy donors. Profiling relied on immunoSEQ multiplex PCR, and the TCRdb table lists in-frame clones only, not all of them. The profile shows under 200,000 clones, 71% of them singletons. Sequenced sample: PBMCs. The receptor source for this set is a woman under 40 in good health and CMV-seronegative. Each CDR3 is given with its conserved first and last residue. The order of the fields is D gene, clone size, V gene, J gene, CDR3 DNA, CDR3 protein. A D gene is named only where the DNA matches it firmly. Expanded clones get a size class; other rows say once, few or many, or leave the size out.

d_call: -
clone_size: -
v_call: TRBV2
j_call: TRBJ1-4
cdr3_nt: TGTGCCAGCAGTGGTGAGGCGACCTTAGGAAAACTGTTTTTT
cdr3_aa: CASSGEATLGKLFF

d_call: TRBD1
clone_size: -
v_call: TRBV4-3
j_call: TRBJ1-5
cdr3_nt: TGCGCCAGCAGCCAGAACAGGGGGGACGGCAATCAGCCCCAGCATTTT
cdr3_aa: CASSQNRGDGNQPQHF

d_call: -
clone_size: -
v_call: TRBV5-1
j_call: TRBJ2-7
cdr3_nt: TGCGCCAGCAGCTTGATGCAGGGCCACGAGCAGTACTTC
cdr3_aa: CASSLMQGHEQYF

d_call: -
clone_size: -
v_call: TRBV11-3
j_call: TRBJ2-1
cdr3_nt: TGTGCCAGCAGCCCCGGGAAGGGTAAGTCCAATGAGCAGTTCTTC
cdr3_aa: CASSPGKGKSNEQFF

d_call: -
clone_size: -
v_call: TRBV7-8
j_call: TRBJ2-2
cdr3_nt: TGTGCCAGCAGCTTAGGGAGTGCAACTAACACCGGGGAGCTGTTTTTT
cdr3_aa: CASSLGSATNTGELFF

d_call: TRBD1
clone_size: -
v_call: TRBV2
j_call: TRBJ1-6
cdr3_nt: TGTGCCAGCAGTGATCCGGGGACAGGGGATGCTATCCTCCACTTT
cdr3_aa: CASSDPGTGDAILHF

d_call: -
clone_size: few
v_call: TRBV2
j_call: TRBJ2-3
cdr3_nt: TGTGCCTGCGCCCGTGGAGATACGCAGTATTTT
cdr3_aa: CACARGDTQYF

d_call: -
clone_size: once
v_call: TRBV4-3
j_call: TRBJ1-3
cdr3_nt: TGCGCCAGCAGCCAAGGCGGCGGCTCTGGAAACACCATATATTTT
cdr3_aa: CASSQGGGSGNTIYF

d_call: -
clone_size: -
v_call: TRBV29-1
j_call: TRBJ1-1
cdr3_nt: TGCAGCGTTGAAGATCCTGAGGCAGGGAGGCCCTTCGGAGCTTTCTTT
cdr3_aa: CSVEDPEAGRPFGAFF

d_call: -
clone_size: few
v_call: TRBV5-1
j_call: TRBJ1-5
cdr3_nt: TGCGCCAGCAGCTTGGCGGGTAGCAATCAGCCCCAGCATTTT
cdr3_aa: CASSLAGSNQPQHF

d_call: TRBD2
clone_size: -
v_call: TRBV2
j_call: TRBJ2-2
cdr3_nt: TGTGCCAGCAGTACGACTAGCGGGACTTCAGCGGGGGAGCTGTTTTTT
cdr3_aa: CASSTTSGTSAGELFF

d_call: -
clone_size: -
v_call: TRBV2
j_call: TRBJ2-5
cdr3_nt: TGTGCCAGCAGTGTCCTGGGCGGGGCCCCGGGGACCCAGTACTTC
cdr3_aa: CASSVLGGAPGTQYF

d_call: TRBD2
clone_size: -
v_call: TRBV7-2
j_call: TRBJ2-1
cdr3_nt: TGTGCCAGCAGCTCGGGACTAGCGGGAGATGAGCAGTTCTTC
cdr3_aa: CASSSGLAGDEQFF

d_call: -
clone_size: -
v_call: TRBV4-1
j_call: TRBJ2-1
cdr3_nt: TGCGCCAGCAGCCAGGACAATAACAATGAGCAGTTCTTC
cdr3_aa: CASSQDNNNEQFF

d_call: -
clone_size: once
v_call: TRBV28
j_call: TRBJ1-1
cdr3_nt: TGTGCCAGTAGGTGGGCAGGCATCGCCATGAACACTGAAGCTTTCTTT
cdr3_aa: CASRWAGIAMNTEAFF

d_call: TRBD1
clone_size: -
v_call: TRBV7-9
j_call: TRBJ2-7
cdr3_nt: TGTTCCAGCTCAATGGCGGGACAGGGAGTTTACGAGCAGTACTTC
cdr3_aa: CSSSMAGQGVYEQYF

d_call: TRBD2
clone_size: -
v_call: TRBV29-1
j_call: TRBJ2-1
cdr3_nt: TGCAGCGTTGAGGGTCTTTTAGCGGGGGAACCAACGGGGTTCTTC
cdr3_aa: CSVEGLLAGEPTGFF

d_call: TRBD1
clone_size: -
v_call: TRBV28
j_call: TRBJ1-1
cdr3_nt: TGTGCCAGCAGTTCGCGAACCAGGACAGGGATTGATCGTACTGAAGCTTTCTTT
cdr3_aa: CASSSRTRTGIDRTEAFF

d_call: -
clone_size: -
v_call: TRBV5-1
j_call: TRBJ1-6
cdr3_nt: TGCGCCAGCAGAGGCCTGGGGGGTTCCTATAATTCACCCCTCCACTTT
cdr3_aa: CASRGLGGSYNSPLHF

d_call: -
clone_size: once
v_call: TRBV11-3
j_call: TRBJ2-7
cdr3_nt: TGTGCCAGCAGCGACCGGAGTGGTTACGAGCAGTACTTC
cdr3_aa: CASSDRSGYEQYF

d_call: -
clone_size: -
v_call: TRBV21-1
j_call: TRBJ2-1
cdr3_nt: TGTGCCAGCAGCATCCTAGCGGGAGGTTCCAATGAGCAGTTCTTC
cdr3_aa: CASSILAGGSNEQFF

d_call: -
clone_size: -
v_call: TRBV7-9
j_call: TRBJ2-7
cdr3_nt: TGTGCCAGCAGCCCTCCGGGACACTCCTACGAGCAGTACTTC
cdr3_aa: CASSPPGHSYEQYF

d_call: TRBD2
clone_size: once
v_call: TRBV9
j_call: TRBJ2-7
cdr3_nt: TGTGCCAGCAGCGTTGGCGGGAGCCTGTCCTACGAGCAGTACTTC
cdr3_aa: CASSVGGSLSYEQYF

d_call: TRBD1
clone_size: -
v_call: TRBV5-5
j_call: TRBJ2-7
cdr3_nt: TGTGCCAGCAGCGCCCAAAGGGGGCAGTACGAGCAGTACTTC
cdr3_aa: CASSAQRGQYEQYF

d_call: TRBD2
clone_size: -
v_call: TRBV7-2
j_call: TRBJ2-7
cdr3_nt: TGTGCCAGCAGCTTAGCCCTAGCGGGCTACGAGCAGTACTTC
cdr3_aa: CASSLALAGYEQYF

d_call: -
clone_size: many
v_call: TRBV4-3
j_call: TRBJ1-3
cdr3_nt: TGCGCCAGCAGCCCCTTCGGGGGGATTTCTGGAAACACCATATATTTT
cdr3_aa: CASSPFGGISGNTIYF

d_call: -
clone_size: once
v_call: TRBV7-8
j_call: TRBJ1-3
cdr3_nt: TGTGCCAGCAGCTCGATCCGCTCCAGCTCTGGAAACACCATATATTTT
cdr3_aa: CASSSIRSSSGNTIYF

d_call: -
clone_size: few
v_call: TRBV6-1
j_call: TRBJ1-1
cdr3_nt: TGTGCCAGCAGTGAATCTCTTATGTGGGGAGGCACTGAAGCTTTCTTT
cdr3_aa: CASSESLMWGGTEAFF

d_call: -
clone_size: -
v_call: TRBV7-9
j_call: TRBJ2-7
cdr3_nt: TGTTCCAGCAGCTTAGCGCGCAGACCGGGAGACGAGCAGTACTTC
cdr3_aa: CSSSLARRPGDEQYF

d_call: -
clone_size: -
v_call: TRBV9
j_call: TRBJ1-1
cdr3_nt: TGTGCCAGCACCAAAGGGGGGGATCCCACTGAAGCTTTCTTT
cdr3_aa: CASTKGGDPTEAFF

d_call: -
clone_size: -
v_call: TRBV28
j_call: TRBJ2-7
cdr3_nt: TGTGCCAGCAGCCTAATCCCGGACACCACCTACGAGCAGTACTTC
cdr3_aa: CASSLIPDTTYEQYF

d_call: -
clone_size: -
v_call: TRBV30
j_call: TRBJ1-5
cdr3_nt: TGTGCCTGGAGTGGGGGGGGTCAGCCCCAGCATTTT
cdr3_aa: CAWSGGGQPQHF

d_call: TRBD1
clone_size: -
v_call: TRBV7-2
j_call: TRBJ1-2
cdr3_nt: TGTGCCAGCAGCGTGACAGGGCTTAACTATGGCTACACCTTC
cdr3_aa: CASSVTGLNYGYTF

d_call: -
clone_size: -
v_call: TRBV7-3
j_call: TRBJ2-1
cdr3_nt: TGTGCCAGCAGCTTAAAGGGGGATTCGAACTACAATGAGCAGTTCTTC
cdr3_aa: CASSLKGDSNYNEQFF

d_call: -
clone_size: -
v_call: TRBV7-6
j_call: TRBJ2-5
cdr3_nt: TGTGCCAGCAGCCGGGACTTGCAACAAGAGACCCAGTACTTC
cdr3_aa: CASSRDLQQETQYF

d_call: -
clone_size: -
v_call: TRBV7-2
j_call: TRBJ1-6
cdr3_nt: TGTGCCAGCAGCTTAAACAGCTATTCACCCCTCCACTTT
cdr3_aa: CASSLNSYSPLHF

d_call: TRBD2
clone_size: -
v_call: TRBV4-3
j_call: TRBJ2-1
cdr3_nt: TGCGCCAGCAGCCACCTTCCAGGGCGGGAGAGGTCCTACAATGAGCAGTTCTTC
cdr3_aa: CASSHLPGRERSYNEQFF

d_call: TRBD2
clone_size: -
v_call: TRBV27
j_call: TRBJ2-3
cdr3_nt: TGTGCCAGCAGTAATTTTCTTAGCGGGAGGTTGGCAGATACGCAGTATTTT
cdr3_aa: CASSNFLSGRLADTQYF

d_call: -
clone_size: -
v_call: TRBV9
j_call: TRBJ1-6
cdr3_nt: TGTGCCAGCAGCCCAAACGGGGTAGTAGGTTCGCCCCTCCACTTT
cdr3_aa: CASSPNGVVGSPLHF

d_call: -
clone_size: -
v_call: TRBV4-3
j_call: TRBJ1-1
cdr3_nt: TGCGCCAGCAGCCAAGGGTCAGTGATGAACACTGAAGCTTTCTTT
cdr3_aa: CASSQGSVMNTEAFF

d_call: TRBD1
clone_size: -
v_call: TRBV27
j_call: TRBJ1-1
cdr3_nt: TGTGCCAGCAGTTTGGGACAGGGGTGGACTGAAGCTTTCTTT
cdr3_aa: CASSLGQGWTEAFF

d_call: TRBD2
clone_size: -
v_call: TRBV4-3
j_call: TRBJ2-3
cdr3_nt: TGCGCCAGCAGCCAAACACTCCCGGGACTAGCGGGAGTCACAGATACGCAGTATTTT
cdr3_aa: CASSQTLPGLAGVTDTQYF

d_call: -
clone_size: -
v_call: TRBV27
j_call: TRBJ2-1
cdr3_nt: TGTGCCAGCAAGACTCTCCAGCGGGAGCAGTTCTTC
cdr3_aa: CASKTLQREQFF

d_call: -
clone_size: -
v_call: TRBV28
j_call: TRBJ1-2
cdr3_nt: TGTGCCAGCAGTATACCGCAGGGGAATGAAGGCTACACCTTC
cdr3_aa: CASSIPQGNEGYTF

d_call: -
clone_size: -
v_call: TRBV4-2
j_call: TRBJ1-3
cdr3_nt: TGTGCCAGCAGCCAAACTGCGGTAAGCTCTGGAAACACCATATATTTT
cdr3_aa: CASSQTAVSSGNTIYF

d_call: -
clone_size: once
v_call: TRBV2
j_call: TRBJ2-7
cdr3_nt: TGTGCCAGCAGTCCGCGGGACAGTGCCTCCTACGAGCAGTACTTC
cdr3_aa: CASSPRDSASYEQYF

d_call: -
clone_size: -
v_call: TRBV5-4
j_call: TRBJ2-1
cdr3_nt: TGTGCCAGCAGGTACGGGGGTGAGCAGTTCTTC
cdr3_aa: CASRYGGEQFF

d_call: -
clone_size: -
v_call: TRBV5-4
j_call: TRBJ2-2
cdr3_nt: TGTGCCAGCAGCTTGGGCGTGGCCGGGGAGCTGTTTTTT
cdr3_aa: CASSLGVAGELFF

d_call: TRBD1
clone_size: -
v_call: TRBV7-2
j_call: TRBJ2-7
cdr3_nt: TGTGCCAGCAGCTTTACCCCGGGACAGGGCTACGAGCAGTACTTC
cdr3_aa: CASSFTPGQGYEQYF

d_call: -
clone_size: -
v_call: TRBV9
j_call: TRBJ2-2
cdr3_nt: TGTGCCAGCAGCGTAGGTAGGACTATAGTTCACGGGGAGCTGTTTTTT
cdr3_aa: CASSVGRTIVHGELFF

d_call: -
clone_size: -
v_call: TRBV7-9
j_call: TRBJ1-1
cdr3_nt: TGTGCCAGCAGCTTAGATCAGGGTTCAACTTTCTTT
cdr3_aa: CASSLDQGSTFF

d_call: -
clone_size: few
v_call: TRBV7-3
j_call: TRBJ2-7
cdr3_nt: TGTGCCAGCAGCTTGGACAGTCAGGTCCACGAGCAGTACTTC
cdr3_aa: CASSLDSQVHEQYF

d_call: TRBD1
clone_size: -
v_call: TRBV7-9
j_call: TRBJ2-7
cdr3_nt: TGTGCCAGCAGCCAGGGGGACGGCTCCTACGAGCAGTACTTC
cdr3_aa: CASSQGDGSYEQYF

d_call: -
clone_size: -
v_call: TRBV7-2
j_call: TRBJ1-6
cdr3_nt: TGTGCTTCGGGGGTAGGTAATTCACCCCTCCACTTT
cdr3_aa: CASGVGNSPLHF

d_call: -
clone_size: -
v_call: TRBV27
j_call: TRBJ2-5
cdr3_nt: TGTGCCAGCAGTTCCAACCCGGACCGGGAACAGACCCAGTACTTC
cdr3_aa: CASSSNPDREQTQYF